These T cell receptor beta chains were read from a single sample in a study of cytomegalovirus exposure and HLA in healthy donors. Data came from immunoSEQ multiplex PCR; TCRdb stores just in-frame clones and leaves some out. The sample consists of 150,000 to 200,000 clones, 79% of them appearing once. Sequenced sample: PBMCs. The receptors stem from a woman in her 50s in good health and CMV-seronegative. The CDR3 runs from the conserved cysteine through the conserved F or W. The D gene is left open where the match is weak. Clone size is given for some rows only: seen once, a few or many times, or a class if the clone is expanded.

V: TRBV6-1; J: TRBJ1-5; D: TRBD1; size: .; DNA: TGTGCCAGCCACGGGGACAGATTTAGCAATCAGCCCCAGCATTTT; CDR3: CASHGDRFSNQPQHF
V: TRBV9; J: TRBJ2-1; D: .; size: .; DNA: TGTGCCAGCAGCCCTCGGCCGGAGCTGCAATATGAGCAGTTCTTC; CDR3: CASSPRPELQYEQFF
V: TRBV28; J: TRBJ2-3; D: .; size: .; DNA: TGTGCCAGCAGTTTAAGGACAAGTACAGATACGCAGTATTTT; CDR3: CASSLRTSTDTQYF
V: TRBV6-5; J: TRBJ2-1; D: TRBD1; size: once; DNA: TGTGCCAGCAGTAGGGGGCCGGGGAATGAGCAGTTCTTC; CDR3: CASSRGPGNEQFF
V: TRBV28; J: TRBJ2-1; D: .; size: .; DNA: TGTGCCAGCAATCGCGGGGTTTGGGAGAATGAGCAGTTCTTC; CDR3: CASNRGVWENEQFF
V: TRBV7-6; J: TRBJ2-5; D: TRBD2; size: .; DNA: TGTGCCAGCAGCGCCTTCCTGACTAGCGGGAGGAGGAGTTGGGAGACCCAGTACTTC; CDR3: CASSAFLTSGRRSWETQYF
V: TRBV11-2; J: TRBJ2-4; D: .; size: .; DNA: TGTGCCAGCAGCTTAGACAGGGTAGCCAAAAACATTCAGTACTTC; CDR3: CASSLDRVAKNIQYF
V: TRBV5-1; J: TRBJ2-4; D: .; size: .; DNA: TGCGCCAGCAGCGCCGGACTTTTACCTACGGTCCAAAACATTCAGTACTTC; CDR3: CASSAGLLPTVQNIQYF
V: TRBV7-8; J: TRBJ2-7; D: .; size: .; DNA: TGTGCCAGCAGCTTAGCCCGGACACATACCTACGAGCAGTACTTC; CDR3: CASSLARTHTYEQYF
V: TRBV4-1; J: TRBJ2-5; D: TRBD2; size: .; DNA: TGCGCCAGCAGCCAAGGTTCACTAGCGGGACACTACCAAGAGACCCAGTACTTC; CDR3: CASSQGSLAGHYQETQYF
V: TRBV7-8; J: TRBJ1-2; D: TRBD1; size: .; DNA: TGTGCCAGCAGCCTCCGGGACAGGGGCATCTATGGCTACACCTTC; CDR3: CASSLRDRGIYGYTF
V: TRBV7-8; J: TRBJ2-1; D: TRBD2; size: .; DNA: TGTGCCAGCAGCTCCCGCTTTCGTTACGGGGGGGGCAATTACAATGAGCAGTTCTTC; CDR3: CASSSRFRYGGGNYNEQFF
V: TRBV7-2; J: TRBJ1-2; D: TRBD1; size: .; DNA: TGTGCCAGCAGTCAAACCGGAGGGGGCGCTGGCTATGGCTACACCTTC; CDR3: CASSQTGGGAGYGYTF
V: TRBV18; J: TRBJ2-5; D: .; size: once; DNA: TGTGCCAGCTCGCCACTAGCAGTGGAGACCCAGTACTTC; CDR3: CASSPLAVETQYF
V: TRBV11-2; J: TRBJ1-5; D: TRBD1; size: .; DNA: TGTGCCAGCAGCACCGGACAGGGGGGCAATCAGCCCCAGCATTTT; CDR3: CASSTGQGGNQPQHF
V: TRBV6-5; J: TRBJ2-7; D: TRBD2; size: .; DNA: TGTGCCAGCAGTTACTCGTCTAGCGGTAGCCACGAGCAGTACTTC; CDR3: CASSYSSSGSHEQYF
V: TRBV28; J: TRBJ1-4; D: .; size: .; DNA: TGTGCCAGCAGGAGCCAGGGTAGGAAACTGTTTTTT; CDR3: CASRSQGRKLFF
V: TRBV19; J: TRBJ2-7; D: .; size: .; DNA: TGTGCCAGTAGCGGGGTCATCTCCTACGAGCAGTACTTC; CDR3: CASSGVISYEQYF
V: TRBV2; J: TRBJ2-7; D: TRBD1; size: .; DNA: TGTGCCAGCAGTGAATTACAGGGGGCCGGCGAGCAGTACTTC; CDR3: CASSELQGAGEQYF
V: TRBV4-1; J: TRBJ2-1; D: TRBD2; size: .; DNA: TGCGCCAGCAGCCAGCCCGGGACTAGCGGGTATCTATGGTTCTTC; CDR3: CASSQPGTSGYLWFF
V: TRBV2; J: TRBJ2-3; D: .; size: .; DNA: TGTGCCAGCAGTGAAGCCTTCGGTCACCCTTTT; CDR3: CASSEAFGHPF
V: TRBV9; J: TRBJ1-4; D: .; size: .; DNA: TGTGCCAGCAGTCCCGGGACACTGAGAGAAAAACTGTTTTTT; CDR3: CASSPGTLREKLFF
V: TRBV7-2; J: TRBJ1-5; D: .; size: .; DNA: TGTGCCAGCAGCTTAGCGCTCAGTAATCAGCCCCAGCATTTT; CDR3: CASSLALSNQPQHF
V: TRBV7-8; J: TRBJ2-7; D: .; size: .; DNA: TGTGCCAGCAGCTTAGCGACGGGGGCCTACGAGCAGTACTTC; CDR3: CASSLATGAYEQYF
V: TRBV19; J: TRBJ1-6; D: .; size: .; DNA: TGTGCCAGTACCACCTCGGGGGCCTATAATTCACCCCTCCACTTT; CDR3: CASTTSGAYNSPLHF
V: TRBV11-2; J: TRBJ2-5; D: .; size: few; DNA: TGTGCCAGCACGGACCCCAGGGCAGACGGAGAGACCCAGTACTTC; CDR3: CASTDPRADGETQYF
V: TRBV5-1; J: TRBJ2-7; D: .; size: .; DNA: TGCGCCAGCAGACCACTAGGTAACTCCTACGAGCAGTACTTC; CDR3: CASRPLGNSYEQYF
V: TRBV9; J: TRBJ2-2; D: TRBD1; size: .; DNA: TGTGCCAGCGGTGGACAGGTCAGCACCGGGGAGCTGTTTTTT; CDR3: CASGGQVSTGELFF
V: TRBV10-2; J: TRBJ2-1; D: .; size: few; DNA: TGCGCCAGCAGCCCCAATTGTGAGCAGTTCTTC; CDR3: CASSPNCEQFF
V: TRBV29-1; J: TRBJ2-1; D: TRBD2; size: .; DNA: TGCAGCGTTGACATTCCTCCCGGGGCGGGAGTTTTCTTC; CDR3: CSVDIPPGAGVFF
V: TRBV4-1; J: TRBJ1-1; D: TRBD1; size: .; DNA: TGCGCCAGCAGCCTAAGGGACAGAAACACTGAAGCTTTCTTT; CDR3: CASSLRDRNTEAFF
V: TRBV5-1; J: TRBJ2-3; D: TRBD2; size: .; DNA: TGCGCCAGCAGATTGGAACTAGCGGGAGGAGATACGCAGTATTTT; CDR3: CASRLELAGGDTQYF
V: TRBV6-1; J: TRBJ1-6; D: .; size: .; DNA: TGTGCCAGCAGACAACTATCCTATAATTCACCCCTCCACTTT; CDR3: CASRQLSYNSPLHF
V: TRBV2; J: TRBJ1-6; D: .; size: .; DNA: TGTGCCAGCAGTGAACACGAGTGGGGGGATTCACCCCTCCACTTT; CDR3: CASSEHEWGDSPLHF